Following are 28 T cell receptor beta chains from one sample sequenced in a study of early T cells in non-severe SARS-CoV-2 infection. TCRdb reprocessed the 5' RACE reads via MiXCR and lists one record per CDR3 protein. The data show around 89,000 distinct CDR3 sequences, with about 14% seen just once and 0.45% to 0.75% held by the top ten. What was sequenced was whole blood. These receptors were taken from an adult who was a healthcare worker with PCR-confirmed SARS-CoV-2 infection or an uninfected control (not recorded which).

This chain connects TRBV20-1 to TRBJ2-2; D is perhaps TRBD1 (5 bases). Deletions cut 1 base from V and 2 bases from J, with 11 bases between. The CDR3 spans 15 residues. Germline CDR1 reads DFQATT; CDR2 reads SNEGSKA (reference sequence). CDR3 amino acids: CSARVRTLNTGELFF. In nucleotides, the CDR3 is TGCAGTGCTAGAGTTAGGACACTCAACACCGGGGAGCTGTTTTTT.

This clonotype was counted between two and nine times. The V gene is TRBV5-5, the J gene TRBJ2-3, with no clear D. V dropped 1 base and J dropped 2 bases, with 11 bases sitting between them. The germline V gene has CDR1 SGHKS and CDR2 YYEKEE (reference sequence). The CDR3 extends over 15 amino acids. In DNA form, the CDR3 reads TGTGCCAGCAGCTTGCGCTCCCTACTCACAGATACGCAGTATTTT. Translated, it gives CASSLRSLLTDTQYF.

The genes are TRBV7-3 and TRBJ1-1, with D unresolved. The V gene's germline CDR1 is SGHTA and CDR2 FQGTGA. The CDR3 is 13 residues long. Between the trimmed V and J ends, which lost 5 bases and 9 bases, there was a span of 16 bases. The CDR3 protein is CASSRPGLGKAFF. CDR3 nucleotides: TGTGCCAGCAGCCGACCGGGATTAGGAAAAGCTTTCTTT. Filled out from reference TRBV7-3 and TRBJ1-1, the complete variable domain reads GAGVSQTPSNKVTEKGKYVELRCDPISGHTALYWYRQSLGQGPEFLIYFQGTGAADDSGLPNDRFFAVRPEGSVSTLKIQRTERGDSAVYLCASSRPGLGKAFFGQGTRLTVV.

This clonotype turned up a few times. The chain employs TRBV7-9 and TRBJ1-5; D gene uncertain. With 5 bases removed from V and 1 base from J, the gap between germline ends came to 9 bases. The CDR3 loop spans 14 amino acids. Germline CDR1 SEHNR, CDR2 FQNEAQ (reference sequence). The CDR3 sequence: CASSRAWSNQPQHF. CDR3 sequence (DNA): TGTGCCAGCAGCCGGGCCTGGAGCAATCAGCCCCAGCATTTT. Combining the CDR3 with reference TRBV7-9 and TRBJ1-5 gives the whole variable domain DTGVSQNPRHKITKRGQNVTFRCDPISEHNRLYWYRQTLGQGPEFLTYFQNEAQLEKSRLLSDRFSAERPKGSFSTLEIQRTEQGDSAMYLCASSRAWSNQPQHFGDGTRLSIL.

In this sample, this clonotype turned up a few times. DNA for the CDR3: TGCAGTGCTAGGGTGGAAAATGAAAAACTGTTTTTT. Translating it yields CSARVENEKLFF. The chain recombines TRBV20-1 with TRBJ1-4; D unclear. This CDR3 region has 12 residues. Deletions cut 3 bases from V and 5 bases from J, with 7 bases between. Looked up from germline, CDR1 is DFQATT and CDR2 is SNEGSKA (reference sequence).

DNA for the CDR3: TGTGCCAGCAGTTTAGGGGGGGTCGGCACAGATACGCAGTATTTT. This codes for CASSLGGVGTDTQYF. The chain links TRBV28 to TRBJ2-3, with TRBD2 identical over 7 bases. Germline loops: CDR1 MDHEN, CDR2 SYDVKM. The J segment lost 1 base and the V segment lost 2 bases, leaving 3 bases of the junction unmatched. The CDR3 contains 15 residues.

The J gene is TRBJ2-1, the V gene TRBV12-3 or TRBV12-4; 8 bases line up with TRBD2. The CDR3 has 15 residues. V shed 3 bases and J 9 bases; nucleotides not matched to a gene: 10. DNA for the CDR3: TGTGCCAGCAGTTTCAGGACTAGCCCCCTCGGTGAGCAGTTCTTC. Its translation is CASSFRTSPLGEQFF.

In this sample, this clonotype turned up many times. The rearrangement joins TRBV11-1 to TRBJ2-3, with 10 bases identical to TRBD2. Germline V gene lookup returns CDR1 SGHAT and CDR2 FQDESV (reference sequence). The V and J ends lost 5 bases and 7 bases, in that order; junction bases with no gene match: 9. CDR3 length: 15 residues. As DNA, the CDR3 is TGTGCCAGCAGCCAGAAGCGGGGGGGCTCTAATACGCAGTATTTT. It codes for CASSQKRGGSNTQYF.

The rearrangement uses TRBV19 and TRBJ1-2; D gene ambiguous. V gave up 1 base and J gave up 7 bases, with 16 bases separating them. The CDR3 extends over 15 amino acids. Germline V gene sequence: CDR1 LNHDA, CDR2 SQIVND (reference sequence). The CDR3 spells CASSIAGGVAGGYTF. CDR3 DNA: TGTGCCAGTAGTATAGCAGGTGGAGTGGCCGGTGGCTACACCTTC.

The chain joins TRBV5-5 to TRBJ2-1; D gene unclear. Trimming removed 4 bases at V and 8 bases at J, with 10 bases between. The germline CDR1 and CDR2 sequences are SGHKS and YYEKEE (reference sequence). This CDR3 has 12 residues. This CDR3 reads CASSHQRDEQFF. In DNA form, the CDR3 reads TGTGCCAGCAGCCATCAAAGGGATGAGCAGTTCTTC.

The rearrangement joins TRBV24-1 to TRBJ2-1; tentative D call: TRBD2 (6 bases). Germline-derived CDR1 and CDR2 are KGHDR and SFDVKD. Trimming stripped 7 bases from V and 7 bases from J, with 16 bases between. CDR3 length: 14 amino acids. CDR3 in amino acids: CATSPPGDPNEQFF. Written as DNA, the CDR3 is TGTGCCACCAGCCCGCCGGGGGATCCGAATGAGCAGTTCTTC.

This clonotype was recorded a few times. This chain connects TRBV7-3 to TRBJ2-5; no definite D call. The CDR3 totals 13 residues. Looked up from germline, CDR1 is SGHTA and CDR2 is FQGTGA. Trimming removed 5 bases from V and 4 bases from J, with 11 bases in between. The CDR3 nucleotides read TGTGCCAGCAGCAAGGGCCTACTAGAGACCCAGTACTTC. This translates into CASSKGLLETQYF.

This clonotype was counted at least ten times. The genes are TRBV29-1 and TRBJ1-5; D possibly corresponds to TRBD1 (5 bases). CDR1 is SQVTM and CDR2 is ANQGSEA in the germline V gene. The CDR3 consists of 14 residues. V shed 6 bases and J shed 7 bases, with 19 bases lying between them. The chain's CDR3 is CSVDDEDSRQPQHF. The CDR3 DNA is TGCAGCGTAGACGACGAAGACAGCCGGCAGCCCCAGCATTTT.

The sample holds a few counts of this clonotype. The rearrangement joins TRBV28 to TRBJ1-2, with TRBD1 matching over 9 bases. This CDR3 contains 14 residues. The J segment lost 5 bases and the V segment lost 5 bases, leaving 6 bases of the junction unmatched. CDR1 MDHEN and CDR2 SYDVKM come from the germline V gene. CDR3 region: CASSQGQGRYGYTF. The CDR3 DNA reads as TGTGCCAGCAGTCAGGGACAGGGCCGGTATGGCTACACCTTC.

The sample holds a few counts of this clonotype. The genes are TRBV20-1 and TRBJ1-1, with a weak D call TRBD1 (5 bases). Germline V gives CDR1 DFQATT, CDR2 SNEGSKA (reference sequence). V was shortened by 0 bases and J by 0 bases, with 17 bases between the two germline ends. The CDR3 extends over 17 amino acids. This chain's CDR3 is CSARDRGPGPMNTEAFF. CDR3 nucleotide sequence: TGCAGTGCTAGAGATAGGGGACCGGGACCTATGAACACTGAAGCTTTCTTT.

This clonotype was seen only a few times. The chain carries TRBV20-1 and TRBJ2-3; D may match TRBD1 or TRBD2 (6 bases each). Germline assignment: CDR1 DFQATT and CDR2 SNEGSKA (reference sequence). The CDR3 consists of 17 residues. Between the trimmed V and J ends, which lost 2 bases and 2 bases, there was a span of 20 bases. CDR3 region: CSARRLTGAGLTDTQYF. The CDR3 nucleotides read TGCAGTGCTAGAAGACTAACGGGGGCCGGACTCACAGATACGCAGTATTTT.

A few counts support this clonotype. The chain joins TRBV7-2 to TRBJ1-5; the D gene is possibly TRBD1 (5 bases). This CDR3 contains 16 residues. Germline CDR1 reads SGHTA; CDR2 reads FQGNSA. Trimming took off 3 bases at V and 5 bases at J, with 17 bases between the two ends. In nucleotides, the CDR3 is TGTGCCAGCAGCTTTCTTCATGTGACAGTAGATCAGCCCCAGCATTTT. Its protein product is CASSFLHVTVDQPQHF.

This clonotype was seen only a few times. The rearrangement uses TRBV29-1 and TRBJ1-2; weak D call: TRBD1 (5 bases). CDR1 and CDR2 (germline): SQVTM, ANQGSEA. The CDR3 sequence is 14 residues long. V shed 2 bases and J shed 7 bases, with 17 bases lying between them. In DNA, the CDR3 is TGCAGCGTTGAACCGGCAGGGAGGAGGAGTGGCTACACCTTC. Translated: CSVEPAGRRSGYTF. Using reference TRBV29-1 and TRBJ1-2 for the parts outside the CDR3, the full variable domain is SAVISQKPSRDICQRGTSLTIQCQVDSQVTMMFWYRQQPGQSLTLIATANQGSEATYESGFVIDKFPISRPNLTFSTLTVSNMSPEDSSIYLCSVEPAGRRSGYTFGSGTRLTVV.

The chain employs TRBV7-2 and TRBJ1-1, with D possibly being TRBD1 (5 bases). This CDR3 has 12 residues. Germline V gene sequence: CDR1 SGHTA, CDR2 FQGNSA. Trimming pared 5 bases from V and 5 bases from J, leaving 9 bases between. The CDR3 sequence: CASSGGATEAFF. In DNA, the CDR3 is TGTGCCAGCAGCGGAGGGGCGACTGAAGCTTTCTTT. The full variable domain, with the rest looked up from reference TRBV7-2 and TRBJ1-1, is GAGVSQSPSNKVTEKGKDVELRCDPISGHTALYWYRQSLGQGLEFLIYFQGNSAPDKSGLPSDRFSAERTGGSVSTLTIQRTQQEDSAVYLCASSGGATEAFFGQGTRLTVV.

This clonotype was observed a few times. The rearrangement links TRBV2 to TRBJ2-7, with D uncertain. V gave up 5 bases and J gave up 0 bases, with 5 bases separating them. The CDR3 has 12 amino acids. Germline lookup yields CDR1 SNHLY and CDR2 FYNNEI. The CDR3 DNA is TGTGCCAGCAGTTCGAGCTCCTACGAGCAGTACGTC. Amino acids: CASSSSSYEQYV.

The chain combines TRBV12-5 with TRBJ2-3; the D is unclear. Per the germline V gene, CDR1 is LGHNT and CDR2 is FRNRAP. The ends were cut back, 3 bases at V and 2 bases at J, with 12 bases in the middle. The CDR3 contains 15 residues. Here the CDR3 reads CASGFAKENTDTQYF. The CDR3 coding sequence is TGTGCTAGTGGTTTCGCAAAAGAAAACACAGATACGCAGTATTTT.

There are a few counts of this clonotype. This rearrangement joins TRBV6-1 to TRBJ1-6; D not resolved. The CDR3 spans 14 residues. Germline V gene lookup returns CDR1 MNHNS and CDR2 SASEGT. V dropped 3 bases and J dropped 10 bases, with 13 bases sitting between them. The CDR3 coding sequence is TGTGCCAGCAGTGAGCTGTGGGCTCAATCACCCCTCCACTTT. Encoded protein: CASSELWAQSPLHF.

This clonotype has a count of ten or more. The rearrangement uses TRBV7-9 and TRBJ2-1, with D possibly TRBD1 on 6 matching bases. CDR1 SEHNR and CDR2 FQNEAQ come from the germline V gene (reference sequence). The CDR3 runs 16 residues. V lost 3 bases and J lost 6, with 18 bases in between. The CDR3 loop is CASSFFLGGGTNEQFF. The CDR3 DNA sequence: TGTGCCAGCAGCTTCTTTCTTGGGGGCGGAACCAATGAGCAGTTCTTC. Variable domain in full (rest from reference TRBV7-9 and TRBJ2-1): DTGVSQNPRHKITKRGQNVTFRCDPISEHNRLYWYRQTLGQGPEFLTYFQNEAQLEKSRLLSDRFSAERPKGSFSTLEIQRTEQGDSAMYLCASSFFLGGGTNEQFFGPGTRLTVL.

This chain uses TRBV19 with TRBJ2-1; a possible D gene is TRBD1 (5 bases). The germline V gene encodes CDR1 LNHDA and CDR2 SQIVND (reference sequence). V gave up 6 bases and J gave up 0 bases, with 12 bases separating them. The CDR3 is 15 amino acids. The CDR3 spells CASRIDRSSYNEQFF. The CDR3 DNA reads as TGTGCCAGTAGGATCGACAGAAGCTCCTACAATGAGCAGTTCTTC.

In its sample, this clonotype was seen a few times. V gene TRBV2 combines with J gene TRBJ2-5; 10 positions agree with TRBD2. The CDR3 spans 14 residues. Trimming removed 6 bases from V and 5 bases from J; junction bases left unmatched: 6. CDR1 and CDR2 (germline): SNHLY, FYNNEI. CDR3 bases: TGTGCCAGCAGAGGACTAGCGGCTAGGGAGACCCAGTACTTC. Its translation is CASRGLAARETQYF.

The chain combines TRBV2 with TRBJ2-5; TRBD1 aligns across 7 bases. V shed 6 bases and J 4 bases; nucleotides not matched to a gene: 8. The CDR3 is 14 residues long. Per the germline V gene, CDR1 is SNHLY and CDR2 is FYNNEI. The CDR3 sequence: CASSLARTGETQYF. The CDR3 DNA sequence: TGTGCCAGCAGCTTAGCAAGGACAGGAGAGACCCAGTACTTC.

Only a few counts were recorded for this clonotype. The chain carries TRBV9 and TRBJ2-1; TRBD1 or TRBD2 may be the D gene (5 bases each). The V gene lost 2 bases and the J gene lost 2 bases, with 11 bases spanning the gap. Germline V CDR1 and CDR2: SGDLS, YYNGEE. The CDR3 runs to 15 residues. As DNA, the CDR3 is TGTGCCAGCAGCGTGGGGGAAATGCCCTACAATGAGCAGTTCTTC. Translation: CASSVGEMPYNEQFF.

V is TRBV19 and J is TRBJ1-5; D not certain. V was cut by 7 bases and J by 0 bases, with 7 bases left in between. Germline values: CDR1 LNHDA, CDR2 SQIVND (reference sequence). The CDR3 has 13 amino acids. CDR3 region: CASNDPSNQPQHF. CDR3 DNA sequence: TGTGCCAGTAATGACCCTAGCAATCAGCCCCAGCATTTT.